This TCR beta chain was captured in a study of blood T cell repertoires in COVID-19. Across the whole study: Samples came from the United States, Italy and Spain, spanning acute and convalescent COVID-19. Sources were T cells, B-cell-depleted T cells, or PBMCs; the material itself was cDNA or gDNA.

After removal of 6 bases from V and 3 bases from J, the junction contained 7 bases not matched to a gene. There are 16 residues in the CDR3. Per germline, CDR1 SGHTA and CDR2 FQGNSA. Original analysis: By means of reference gene primer amplification, nucleated cell counts were estimated. Libraries were prepared by immunoSEQ multiplex PCR; TCRdb keeps only in-frame clonotypes and omits some of them. V, J and clone size are those of that table, while D and trimming were read from the DNA. Of approximately 120,000 clones listed, approximately 84% are singletons. The sequenced material came from peripheral blood. V gene TRBV7-2 combines with J gene TRBJ2-7; 14 nucleotides agree with TRBD2. The TCR was taken from a human donor in a cohort sampled during active COVID-19. CDR3 residues: CASRRTSGGSRYEQYF. The CDR3 bases are TGTGCCAGCAGACGGACTAGCGGGGGGAGTCGCTACGAGCAGTACTTC.